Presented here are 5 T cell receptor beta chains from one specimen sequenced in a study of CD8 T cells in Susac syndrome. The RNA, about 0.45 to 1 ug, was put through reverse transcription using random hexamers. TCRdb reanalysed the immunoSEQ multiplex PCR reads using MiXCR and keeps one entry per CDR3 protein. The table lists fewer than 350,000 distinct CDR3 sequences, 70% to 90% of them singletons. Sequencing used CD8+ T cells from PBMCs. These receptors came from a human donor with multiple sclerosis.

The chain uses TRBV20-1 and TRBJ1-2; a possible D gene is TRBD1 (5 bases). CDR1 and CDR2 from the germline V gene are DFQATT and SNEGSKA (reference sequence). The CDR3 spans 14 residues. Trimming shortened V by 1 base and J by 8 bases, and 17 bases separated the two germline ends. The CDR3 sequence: CSARVLDSKRGYTF. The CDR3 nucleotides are TGCAGTGCTAGAGTCCTAGACAGTAAACGCGGCTACACCTTC.

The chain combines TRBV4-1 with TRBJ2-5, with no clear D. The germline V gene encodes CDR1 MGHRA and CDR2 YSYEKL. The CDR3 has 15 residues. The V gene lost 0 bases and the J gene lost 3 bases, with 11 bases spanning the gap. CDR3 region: CASSQEERAEETQYF. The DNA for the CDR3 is TGCGCCAGCAGCCAAGAGGAACGGGCGGAAGAGACCCAGTACTTC.

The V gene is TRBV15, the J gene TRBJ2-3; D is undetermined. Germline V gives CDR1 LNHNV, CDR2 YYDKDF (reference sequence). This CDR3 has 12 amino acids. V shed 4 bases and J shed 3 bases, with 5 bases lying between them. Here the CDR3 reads CATSTSTDTQYF. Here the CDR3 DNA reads TGTGCCACCAGCACCAGTACAGATACGCAGTATTTT.

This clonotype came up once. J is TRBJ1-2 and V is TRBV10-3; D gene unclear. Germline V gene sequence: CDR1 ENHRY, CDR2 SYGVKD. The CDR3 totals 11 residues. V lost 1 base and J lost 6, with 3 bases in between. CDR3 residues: CAISELDGYTF. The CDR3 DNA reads TGTGCCATCAGTGAGTTAGATGGCTACACCTTC.

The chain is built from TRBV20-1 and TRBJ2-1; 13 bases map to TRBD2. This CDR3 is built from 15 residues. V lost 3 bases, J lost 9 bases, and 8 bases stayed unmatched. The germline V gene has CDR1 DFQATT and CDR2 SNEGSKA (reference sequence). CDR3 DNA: TGCAGTGCTAGGGTACCGGGACTAGCGGGAAGTGAGCAGTTCTTC. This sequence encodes CSARVPGLAGSEQFF.